This TCR beta chain was recorded in a study of blood T cell repertoires in COVID-19. About the study: COVID-19 samples collected from the United States, Italy and Spain covered acute and convalescent phases. Nucleic acid was either cDNA or gDNA, and it came from T cells, B-cell-depleted T cells, or PBMCs.

Germline CDR1 and CDR2: SGHRS and YFSETQ. Losses at the gene ends were 4 bases for V and 4 bases for J; bases not matched to a gene: 10. The CDR3 runs to 15 residues. Authors' data handling: Estimation of nucleated cell counts relied on the amplification of reference gene primers. This table comes from immunoSEQ multiplex PCR, and its TCRdb copy is limited to in-frame clones, with some not included. That table furnishes V, J and clone size, whereas the DNA furnished D and trimming. The table has 15,000 to 25,000 clones, almost 90% seen once. The chain employs TRBV5-1 and TRBJ1-2; 7 positions agree with TRBD1. Input material: peripheral blood. This receptor was identified in a human donor in a cohort sampled during active COVID-19. The chain's CDR3 is CASSTVGTDTYGYTF. CDR3 bases: TGCGCCAGCAGCACGGTCGGGACAGACACCTATGGCTACACCTTC.